Listed here are 4 T cell receptor beta chains from one sample, sequenced in a study of Graves' ophthalmopathy and Graves' hyperthyroidism. Amplified material comprised TCR beta CDR3 regions derived from RNA transcripts. The first-round RT-PCR employed HTBI primers together with the Qiagen OneStep RT-PCR kit. A multiplex PCR was then performed as the second round. TCRdb reanalysed the multiplex PCR reads using MiXCR and keeps one entry per CDR3 protein. Of some 410,000 distinct CDR3 sequences in the sample, under 25% were seen once. Sequenced input: peripheral blood. Receptors were obtained from a woman younger than 35 with stable Graves' hyperthyroidism.

This clonotype occurred many times. Written as DNA, the CDR3 is TGTGCCAGCAGTTTAACGGGCAACCCTGAAGCTTTCTTT. This gives the protein CASSLTGNPEAFF. J is TRBJ1-1 and V is TRBV27, with no clear D. The CDR3 has 13 residues. In germline, CDR1 is MNHEY, CDR2 SMNVEV (reference sequence). Between the trimmed V and J ends, which lost 2 bases and 6 bases, there was a span of 10 bases.

This clonotype has a count of ten or more. J is TRBJ2-5 and V is TRBV12-5, with D maybe TRBD2 (5 bases). CDR1 is LGHNT and CDR2 is FRNRAP in the germline V gene. Between the trimmed V and J ends, which lost 3 bases and 1 base, there was a span of 6 bases. This CDR3 has 13 residues. The CDR3 DNA sequence: TGTGCTAGTGGTTTCGGGGTCCAAGAGACCCAGTACTTC. It yields the protein CASGFGVQETQYF.

This chain joins TRBV6-1 and TRBJ2-7; 7 bases map to TRBD2. The V segment lost 6 bases and the J segment 4 bases; nucleotides outside the gene matches: 6. CDR3 length: 13 residues. The germline V gene has CDR1 MNHNS and CDR2 SASEGT. The CDR3 spells CASRPGGKYEQYF. The CDR3, as DNA: TGTGCCAGCAGACCCGGGGGGAAGTACGAGCAGTACTTC.

This clonotype was recorded only once. V gene TRBV30 combines with J gene TRBJ1-2; D gene ambiguous. The V end lost 0 bases, the J end lost 4 bases, and 9 bases lay between the germline ends. The germline V gene has CDR1 GTSNPN and CDR2 SVGIG (reference sequence). This CDR3 is 13 amino acids long. CDR3 protein: CAWSVRMAYGYTF. CDR3 sequence (DNA): TGTGCCTGGAGTGTACGGATGGCCTATGGCTACACCTTC.